The present TCR beta chain was sequenced within a study of siplizumab effects on memory and regulatory T cells. This CDR3 is 12 amino acids long. V dropped 0 bases and J dropped 3 bases, with 6 bases sitting between them. Germline assignment: CDR1 SQVTM and CDR2 ANQGSEA. With respect to this clone: What it binds is not known.

Approximately 100,000 TCR templates underwent assay in each sample. This table comes from immunoSEQ multiplex PCR, and its TCRdb copy is limited to in-frame clones, with some not included. The sample includes approximately 100,000 clones, 80% to 95% seen only once; the top ten take approximately 12%. Notes on the study in general: Proliferating siplizumab-cultured Tregs lacked confirmed suppressive function. Siplizumab significantly decreased alloreactive sequences from unstimulated CD4+ memory cells.

This TCR derives from a human donor in good health. The chain combines TRBV29-1 with TRBJ2-7; a weak D match, TRBD1 (6 bases). The sequenced material came from non-Treg CD4+ T cells sorted from blood. The CDR3 sequence is CSVEEGGYEQYF. As DNA, the CDR3 is TGCAGCGTTGAAGAAGGGGGCTACGAGCAGTACTTC.